This T cell receptor beta chain was retrieved from a study of blood T cell repertoires in COVID-19. Study in general: Italy, Spain and the United States were the sources of the convalescent and acute COVID-19 samples.

It was during active infection that Seattle patients were enrolled and then longitudinally followed. The length of the CDR3 is 15 residues. Germline V gene lookup returns CDR1 KGHSH and CDR2 LQKENI. J gave up 2 bases and V 3 bases, and 3 bases lay outside the gene matches. Measured with immunoSEQ multiplex PCR; TCRdb has only the in-frame clones, and not every one. The sample has 250,000 to 350,000 clones; 65% to 85% are singletons. The clonotype comes from a human donor with COVID-19, enrolled during active disease. The donor label of this sample is uncertain. The gene calls are TRBV18 and TRBJ2-7, with 11 bases aligning to TRBD2. The sample taken for sequencing was peripheral blood. In DNA form, the CDR3 reads TGTGCCAGCTCACCTGGGACTAGCGGTACCTACGAGCAGTACTTC. This codes for CASSPGTSGTYEQYF.